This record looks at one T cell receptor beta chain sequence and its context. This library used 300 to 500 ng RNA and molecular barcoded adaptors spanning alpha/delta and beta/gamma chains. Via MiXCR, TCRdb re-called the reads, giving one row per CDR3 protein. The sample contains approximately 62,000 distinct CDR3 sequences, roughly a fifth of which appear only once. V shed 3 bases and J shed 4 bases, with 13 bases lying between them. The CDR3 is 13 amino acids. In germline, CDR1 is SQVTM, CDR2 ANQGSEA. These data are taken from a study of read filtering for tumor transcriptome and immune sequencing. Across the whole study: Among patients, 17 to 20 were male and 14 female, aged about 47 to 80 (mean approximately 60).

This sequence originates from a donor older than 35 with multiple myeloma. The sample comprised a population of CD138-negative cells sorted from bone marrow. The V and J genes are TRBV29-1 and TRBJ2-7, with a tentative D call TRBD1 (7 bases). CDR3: CSVEGGTDYEQYF. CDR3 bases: TGCAGCGTTGAGGGCGGGACAGATTACGAGCAGTACTTC.